Presented here are 4 T cell receptor beta chains from one specimen sequenced in a study of cytomegalovirus exposure and HLA in healthy donors. The PCR ran on 60 Vbeta and 13 Jbeta primers. Here immunoSEQ multiplex PCR was the method, and the copy in TCRdb shows in-frame clones only, minus some. Of roughly 100,000 clones listed, around 75% are singletons. The sequencing sample was made of PBMCs. The receptors derive from a man aged 25-45 years in good health and CMV-seronegative.

This chain connects TRBV6-5 to TRBJ2-1, with TRBD1 identical over 12 bases. Germline loops: CDR1 MNHEY, CDR2 SVGAGI. The CDR3 spans 16 residues. Unmatched junction bases numbered 6, after V lost 0 bases and J lost 9 bases. The chain's CDR3 is CASSYSGTGGLVEQFF. The CDR3 DNA reads as TGTGCCAGCAGTTACTCGGGGACAGGGGGCTTAGTTGAGCAGTTCTTC.

The genes are TRBV6-5 and TRBJ2-5, with 8 bases identical to TRBD2. CDR3 length: 13 amino acids. Germline V lookup: CDR1 MNHEY, CDR2 SVGAGI. V lost 6 bases and J lost 5; bases outside the gene matches: 5. The CDR3 DNA sequence: TGTGCCAGCAGCGGACTAGCCTCGGAGACCCAGTACTTC. Its translation: CASSGLASETQYF.

This clone was counted a few times. V gene TRBV25-1 combines with J gene TRBJ2-1; 9 positions agree with TRBD2. V trimming: 6 bases; J trimming: 0 bases; junction bases outside the gene matches: 6. CDR3 length: 16 amino acids. Germline loops: CDR1 MGHDK, CDR2 SYGVNS. The CDR3: CASSRGLASSYNEQFF. As DNA, the CDR3 is TGTGCCAGCAGCCGAGGACTAGCGAGCTCCTACAATGAGCAGTTCTTC.

There are a few counts of this clone. The chain links TRBV10-3 to TRBJ1-5; D unresolved. Trimming took off 8 bases at V and 0 bases at J, with 11 bases between the two ends. This CDR3 spans 14 amino acids. Germline CDR1 is ENHRY and CDR2 is SYGVKD. CDR3 coding DNA: TGTGCCATCGGCGGGTCGGATAGCAATCAGCCCCAGCATTTT. It encodes CAIGGSDSNQPQHF.